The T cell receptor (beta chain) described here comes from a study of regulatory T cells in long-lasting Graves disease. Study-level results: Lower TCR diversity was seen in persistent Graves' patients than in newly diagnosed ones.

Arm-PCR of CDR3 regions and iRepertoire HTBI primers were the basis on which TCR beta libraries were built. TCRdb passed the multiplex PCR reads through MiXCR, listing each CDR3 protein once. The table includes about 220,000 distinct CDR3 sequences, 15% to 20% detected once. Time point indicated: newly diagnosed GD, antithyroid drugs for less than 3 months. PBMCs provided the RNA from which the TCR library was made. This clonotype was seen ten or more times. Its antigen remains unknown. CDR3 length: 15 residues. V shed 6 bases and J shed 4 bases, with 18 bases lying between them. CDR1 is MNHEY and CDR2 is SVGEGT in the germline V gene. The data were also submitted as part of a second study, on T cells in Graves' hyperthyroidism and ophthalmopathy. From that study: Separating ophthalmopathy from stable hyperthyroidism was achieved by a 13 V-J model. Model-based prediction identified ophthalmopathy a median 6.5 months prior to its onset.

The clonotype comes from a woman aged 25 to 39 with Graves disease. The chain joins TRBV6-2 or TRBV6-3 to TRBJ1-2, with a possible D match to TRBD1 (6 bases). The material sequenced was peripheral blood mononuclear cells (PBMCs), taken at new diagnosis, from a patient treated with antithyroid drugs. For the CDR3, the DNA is TGTGCCAGCAGCCCAAAACAGGGTGGCGTCTATGGCTACACCTTC. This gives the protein CASSPKQGGVYGYTF.